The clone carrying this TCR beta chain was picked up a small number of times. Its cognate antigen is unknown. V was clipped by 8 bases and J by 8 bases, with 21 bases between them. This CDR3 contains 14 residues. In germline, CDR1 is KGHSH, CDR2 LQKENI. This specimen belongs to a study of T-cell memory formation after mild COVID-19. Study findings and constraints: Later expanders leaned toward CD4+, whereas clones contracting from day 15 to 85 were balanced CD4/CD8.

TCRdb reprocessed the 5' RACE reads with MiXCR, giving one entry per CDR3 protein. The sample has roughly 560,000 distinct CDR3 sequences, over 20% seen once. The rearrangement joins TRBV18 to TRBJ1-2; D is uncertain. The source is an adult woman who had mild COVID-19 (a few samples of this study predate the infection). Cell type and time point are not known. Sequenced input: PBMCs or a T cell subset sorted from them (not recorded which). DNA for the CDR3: TGTGCCAGCGCCGACGCGACCCAGTATGGGGGCTACACCTTC. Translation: CASADATQYGGYTF.